This T cell receptor beta chain was sequenced for a study of blood T cell repertoires in COVID-19. Here immunoSEQ multiplex PCR was the method, and the copy in TCRdb shows in-frame clones only, minus some. The table has fewer than 350,000 clones, 91% seen once. V dropped 6 bases and J dropped 10; count of bases not matched to a gene: 10. The CDR3 is 16 amino acids. Germline V gives CDR1 MDHEN, CDR2 SYDVKM. This TCR was sampled from a man aged 35-49 years who had been exposed to COVID-19. J is TRBJ1-6 and V is TRBV28; 12 bases are shared with TRBD1. Sequenced material: PBMCs or T cells enriched from blood (not recorded which). CDR3 coding DNA: TGTGCCAGCAGGACGAATCCGGGGACAGGGGGCTCACCCCTCCACTTT. Translation gives CASRTNPGTGGSPLHF.